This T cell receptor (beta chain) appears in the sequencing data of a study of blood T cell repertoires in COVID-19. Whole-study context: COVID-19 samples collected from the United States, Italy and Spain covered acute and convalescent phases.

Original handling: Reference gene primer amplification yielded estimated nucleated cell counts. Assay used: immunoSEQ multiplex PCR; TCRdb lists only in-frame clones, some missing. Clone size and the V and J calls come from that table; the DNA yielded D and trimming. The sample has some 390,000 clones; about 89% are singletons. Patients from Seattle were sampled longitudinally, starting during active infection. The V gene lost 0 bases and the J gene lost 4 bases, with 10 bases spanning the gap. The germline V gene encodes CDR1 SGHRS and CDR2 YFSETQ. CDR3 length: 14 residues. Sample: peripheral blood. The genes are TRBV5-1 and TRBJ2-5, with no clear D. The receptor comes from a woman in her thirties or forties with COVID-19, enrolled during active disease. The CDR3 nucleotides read TGCGCCAGCAGCTTGGGGTCTAGTGGAGAGACCCAGTACTTC. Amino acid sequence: CASSLGSSGETQYF.